Listed here are 3 T cell receptor beta chains from one sample, sequenced in a study of CD8 T cells in Susac syndrome. cDNA came from about 0.5 to 1 ug RNA primed by random hexamers. From the immunoSEQ multiplex PCR reads, TCRdb called clonotypes with MiXCR, one entry per CDR3 protein. The table lists 160,000 or so distinct CDR3 sequences, about 95% of them singletons. Sequences were obtained from CD4+ T cells from PBMCs. These receptors all stem from a human donor with Susac syndrome.

The rearrangement joins TRBV5-1 to TRBJ2-7, with 9 bases fitting TRBD1. Trimming took 0 bases from V and 0 from J; bases not matched to a gene: 1. Germline V gives CDR1 SGHRS, CDR2 YFSETQ. This CDR3 has 15 amino acids. The DNA of the CDR3 is TGCGCCAGCAGCTTGGCGACAGGGGGCTCCTACGAGCAGTACTTC. It codes for CASSLATGGSYEQYF.

The CDR3 region has the DNA TGTGCCAGCTCACCACCGTTCGGGAACACTGAAGCTTTCTTT. Translation: CASSPPFGNTEAFF. The chain carries TRBV18 and TRBJ1-1, with no clear D. V was trimmed by 0 bases and J by 1 base, leaving 6 bases between them. Germline V gene sequence: CDR1 KGHSH, CDR2 LQKENI. The CDR3 extends over 14 amino acids.

A single count supports this clonotype. The chain recombines TRBV9 with TRBJ2-5; D may correspond to TRBD1 or TRBD2 (5 bases each). The CDR3 has 14 residues. Trimming stripped 0 bases from V and 3 bases from J, with 9 bases between. CDR1 and CDR2 from the germline V gene are SGDLS and YYNGEE. DNA for the CDR3: TGTGCCAGCAGCGTAGGGGGGATGGAAGAGACCCAGTACTTC. Residues: CASSVGGMEETQYF.